What follows are 4 T cell receptor beta chains derived from one specimen sequenced in a study of cytomegalovirus exposure and HLA in healthy donors. PCR was performed using 60 Vbeta and 13 Jbeta primers. Sequenced by immunoSEQ multiplex PCR; TCRdb stores in-frame clones only, minus some. The table shows roughly 110,000 clones, with about 83% occurring only once. The sequencing input was PBMCs. The receptors derive from a female donor in good health and CMV-seronegative.

The rearrangement links TRBV27 to TRBJ2-7; D may be TRBD1 (6 bases). Between the trimmed V and J ends, which lost 4 bases and 3 bases, there was a span of 13 bases. Germline V CDR1 and CDR2: MNHEY, SMNVEV (reference sequence). This CDR3 has 14 amino acids. The CDR3 loop reads CASSSRDTNYEQYF. As DNA, the CDR3 is TGTGCCAGCAGTTCCCGGGACACAAACTACGAGCAGTACTTC.

On this clone: One end of the junction is discordant with germline, which a read error may explain. V usage is TRBV7-9 and J usage is TRBJ2-3; D unresolved. The CDR3 runs to 12 residues. CDR1 and CDR2 (germline): SEHNR, FQNEAQ (reference sequence). DNA for the CDR3: TGTTCCAGCAGCTTACTCCCAGATACGCAGTATTTT. Translating it yields CSSSLLPDTQYF.

The chain links TRBV27 to TRBJ2-5; 10 bases are shared with TRBD2. CDR3 length: 15 residues. Germline V lookup: CDR1 MNHEY, CDR2 SMNVEV (reference sequence). The V gene end was trimmed by 6 bases and the J gene end by 5 bases; junction bases not matched to a gene: 9. The CDR3 DNA follows: TGTGCCAGCAGGGGCAGCGGGGGGGCCGTGGAGACCCAGTACTTC. Its protein product is CASRGSGGAVETQYF.

This clone was seen more than once but under ten times. The chain combines TRBV11-3 with TRBJ1-1; D remains unclear. Per germline, CDR1 SGHNT and CDR2 YENEEA. Trimming removed 0 bases from V and 4 bases from J, with 6 bases in between. This CDR3 has 13 residues. CDR3 protein: CASSLDLATEAFF. The DNA of the CDR3 is TGTGCCAGCAGCTTAGATCTGGCCACTGAAGCTTTCTTT.